One sample yielded the 10 T cell receptor beta chains listed below, sequenced in a study of graft-versus-host responses after intestinal transplantation. Here immunoSEQ multiplex PCR was the method, and the copy in TCRdb shows in-frame clones only, minus some. The sample lists around 110,000 clones; around nine tenths were seen once. These receptors have no identified antigens. The sample here was unstimulated CD4+ T cells sorted from spleen or lymph node cells, taken before intestinal transplant. These receptors were obtained from a human donor who received an intestinal transplant.

The chain employs TRBV28 and TRBJ2-3, with TRBD2 identical over 9 bases. This CDR3 has 17 amino acids. V trimming: 2 bases; J trimming: 4 bases; junction bases outside the gene matches: 10. CDR1 and CDR2 from the germline V gene are MDHEN and SYDVKM. This CDR3 is CASSLGGLAGPADTQYF. For the CDR3, the DNA is TGTGCCAGCAGTTTAGGGGGCCTAGCGGGACCTGCAGATACGCAGTATTTT.

The chain combines TRBV4-2 with TRBJ1-1, with TRBD1 identical over 7 bases. Germline-derived CDR1 and CDR2 are LGHNA and YNFKEQ. J was trimmed by 6 bases and V by 4 bases; bases with no gene match: 11. This CDR3 region has 15 residues. DNA of the CDR3: TGTGCCAGCAGCCGCCTCCTAGACAGGGTCCCTGAAGCTTTCTTT. It specifies CASSRLLDRVPEAFF.

The rearrangement joins TRBV15 to TRBJ1-3; 7 bases match TRBD1. This CDR3 spans 16 amino acids. With 3 bases clipped from V and 4 bases from J, the junction kept 9 bases outside the gene matches. Germline lookup yields CDR1 LNHNV and CDR2 YYDKDF (reference sequence). CDR3 protein: CATSRNRGRTGNTIYF. The CDR3 bases are TGTGCCACCAGCAGGAACAGGGGAAGGACCGGAAACACCATATATTTT.

This clone was observed once. This chain links TRBV15 with TRBJ1-5, with D possibly TRBD1 on 6 matching bases. Between the trimmed V and J ends, which lost 3 bases and 2 bases, there was a span of 11 bases. This CDR3 is built from 15 residues. The germline V gene encodes CDR1 LNHNV and CDR2 YYDKDF (reference sequence). The CDR3 reads CATSRDRWGNQPQHF. For the CDR3, the DNA is TGTGCCACCAGCAGGGACAGATGGGGCAATCAGCCCCAGCATTTT.

CDR3 region: CASSWDRGGGEKLFF. The CDR3 DNA reads as TGTGCCAGCAGCTGGGACAGAGGAGGTGGTGAAAAACTGTTTTTT. The V gene is TRBV5-6, the J gene TRBJ1-4, with 7 bases aligning to TRBD1. The junction had 9 bases not matched to a gene; V was cut back by 3 bases and J by 7 bases. The CDR3 is 15 residues long. Per germline, CDR1 SGHDT and CDR2 YYEEEE.

CDR3 coding DNA: TGTGCCACCAGCAGAGATCTAACGGGTGCTAACACTGAAGCTTTCTTT. It encodes CATSRDLTGANTEAFF. The genes are TRBV15 and TRBJ1-1; D is unresolved. This CDR3 contains 16 residues. Germline-derived CDR1 and CDR2 are LNHNV and YYDKDF (reference sequence). V dropped 0 bases and J dropped 2 bases, with 13 bases sitting between them.

The chain joins TRBV29-1 to TRBJ1-3; maybe TRBD1 (6 bases). V was clipped by 6 bases and J by 3 bases, with 12 bases between them. The CDR3 runs to 13 residues. Looked up from germline, CDR1 is SQVTM and CDR2 is ANQGSEA. The DNA for the CDR3 is TGCAGCGTAAGGGGGATTTTTGGAAACACCATATATTTT. Protein sequence: CSVRGIFGNTIYF.

The rearrangement uses TRBV6-1 and TRBJ2-1; 9 positions agree with TRBD2. Germline CDR1 MNHNS, CDR2 SASEGT. The CDR3 loop spans 16 amino acids. V dropped 2 bases and J dropped 3; count of bases not matched to a gene: 5. CDR3 nucleotides: TGTGCCAGCAGTGAACTTACAGCGGGAGGCTACAATGAGCAGTTCTTC. Translating it yields CASSELTAGGYNEQFF.

This rearrangement joins TRBV21-1 to TRBJ2-1; the table's D call, TRBD2, was not checked against the DNA. TRBV21-1 is a pseudogene. There are 17 residues in the CDR3. CDR3 in DNA: TGTGCCAGCAGCAAAGTGGTCGGGCTAGCGGGAGTAAATGAGCAGTTCTTC. Residues: CASSKVVGLAGVNEQFF.

The CDR3, as DNA: TGTGCCAGCAGACCCCGTTCAGCAGATACGCAGTATTTT. Translation: CASRPRSADTQYF. The J gene is TRBJ2-3, the V gene TRBV11-1; unclear D gene. Germline-derived CDR1 and CDR2 are SGHAT and FQDESV (reference sequence). Trimming left V 6 bases short and J 4 bases short, with 11 bases between. The CDR3 runs to 13 residues.